This paragraph covers one T cell receptor (beta chain) sequence. Antigen: not known. Assay: immunoSEQ multiplex PCR; the TCRdb copy retains only in-frame clones and omits some. The sample records 1,400,000 or so clones, approximately 98.5% being singletons. The data belong to a study of shared clonotypes between healthy human individuals. Findings and caveats of the study: Generally, naive subsets (rather than memory subsets) showed larger estimated richness. Sorted-subset sequencing was shown by rarefaction to be incomplete despite large depth. Only blood was sampled, and tissue TCR repertoires likely differ from blood ones.

This CDR3 has 14 residues. CDR1 and CDR2 (germline): LGHNA, YSLEER. V dropped 2 bases and J dropped 3; count of bases not matched to a gene: 2. CD45RA+ naive and CD45RA-negative memory subsets were separated from CD4+ cells. The chain has TRBV4-3 and TRBJ2-7; 9 bases match TRBD1. The receptor's source is a man aged 25-45 years in good health. Sequencing was carried out using naive CD4+ T cells sorted from blood. Subset: CD45RA+ positively selected. The CDR3 loop reads CASSQTTGGYEQYF. CDR3 coding DNA: TGCGCCAGCAGCCAAACGACAGGGGGCTACGAGCAGTACTTC.